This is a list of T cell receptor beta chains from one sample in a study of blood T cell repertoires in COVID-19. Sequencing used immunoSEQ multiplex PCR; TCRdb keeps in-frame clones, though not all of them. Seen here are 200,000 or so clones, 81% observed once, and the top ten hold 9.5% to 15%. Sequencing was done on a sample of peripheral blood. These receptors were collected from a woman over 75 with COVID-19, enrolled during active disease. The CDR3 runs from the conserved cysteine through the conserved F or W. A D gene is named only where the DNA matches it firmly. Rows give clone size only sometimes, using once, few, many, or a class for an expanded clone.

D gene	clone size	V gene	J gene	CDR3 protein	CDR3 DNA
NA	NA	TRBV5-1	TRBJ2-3	CASTPKGGSTDTQYF	TGCGCCAGCACCCCAAAGGGGGGGAGCACAGATACGCAGTATTTT
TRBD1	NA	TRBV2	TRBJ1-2	CASRVRDRVYGYTF	TGTGCCAGCAGGGTCCGGGACAGGGTCTATGGCTACACCTTC
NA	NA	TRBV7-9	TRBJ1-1	CASIVSTGYTEAFF	TGTGCCAGCATCGTCAGTACGGGGTACACTGAAGCTTTCTTT
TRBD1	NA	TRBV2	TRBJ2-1	CASRDRADNEQFF	TGTGCCAGCAGGGACAGGGCCGACAATGAGCAGTTCTTC
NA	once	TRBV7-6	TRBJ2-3	CASSLSAGVSTDTQYF	TGTGCCAGCAGCTTATCGGCAGGGGTTAGCACAGATACGCAGTATTTT
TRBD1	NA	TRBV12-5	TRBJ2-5	CASGLPDRGETQYF	TGTGCTAGTGGTTTGCCCGACAGGGGTGAGACCCAGTACTTC
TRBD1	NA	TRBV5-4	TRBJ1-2	CASSPGQGANYGYTF	TGTGCCAGCAGCCCGGGACAGGGAGCTAACTATGGCTACACCTTC
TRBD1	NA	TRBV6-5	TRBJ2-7	CASRRTGSSYEQYF	TGTGCCAGCAGAAGGACAGGGTCATCCTACGAGCAGTACTTC
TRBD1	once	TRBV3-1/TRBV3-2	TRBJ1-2	CASSPSMTGRYYGYTF	TGTGCCAGCAGCCCATCTATGACAGGGCGGTACTATGGCTACACCTTC
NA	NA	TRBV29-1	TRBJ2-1	CSVPKDNYNEQFF	TGCAGCGTTCCCAAGGACAACTACAATGAGCAGTTCTTC
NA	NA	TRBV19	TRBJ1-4	CASTFMGQGPEKLFF	TGTGCCAGTACCTTCATGGGGCAGGGCCCTGAAAAACTGTTTTTT
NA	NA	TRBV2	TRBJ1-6	CASSEGSGKHSPLHF	TGTGCCAGCAGTGAAGGGTCAGGAAAACATTCACCCCTCCACTTT
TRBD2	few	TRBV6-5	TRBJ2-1	CASSRTGLADDEQFF	TGTGCCAGCAGTCGCACGGGACTAGCGGATGATGAGCAGTTCTTC
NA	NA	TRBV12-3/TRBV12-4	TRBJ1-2	CASSLVRSYGYTF	TGTGCCAGCAGTTTGGTACGGAGCTATGGCTACACCTTC
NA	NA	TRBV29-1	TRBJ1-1	CSVVRAANGEAFF	TGCAGCGTTGTTCGAGCGGCTAACGGTGAAGCTTTCTTT
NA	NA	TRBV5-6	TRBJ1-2	CASSLGYWDTSNYGYTF	TGTGCCAGCAGCTTGGGATACTGGGACACCTCCAACTATGGCTACACCTTC
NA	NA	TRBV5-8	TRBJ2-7	CASSLDGGSYEQYF	TGTGCCAGCAGCTTGGACGGGGGCTCCTACGAGCAGTACTTC
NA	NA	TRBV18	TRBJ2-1	CASSPPGGSYNEQFF	TGTGCCAGCTCACCACCGGGGGGCTCCTACAATGAGCAGTTCTTC
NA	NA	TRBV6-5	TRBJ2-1	CASSYRESSYNEQFF	TGTGCCAGCAGTTACCGGGAGAGCTCCTACAATGAGCAGTTCTTC
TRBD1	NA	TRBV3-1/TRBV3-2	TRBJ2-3	CASSQIRTGGIADTQYF	TGTGCCAGCAGCCAAATTCGAACAGGGGGAATCGCAGATACGCAGTATTTT